This passage covers 7 T cell receptor beta chains from one sample sequenced in a study of beta chain features in type 1 diabetes (dated by TCRdb to 2017 to 2018). What the work shows at the level of the full study, not this receptor alone: Type 1 diabetes patients showed a moderate but significant shortening of TCRB CDR3 length in all four CD4+ subsets.

The library was obtained by the immunoSEQ multiplex PCR assay. The High Capacity cDNA Reverse Transcription Kit was used to reverse transcribe all of the isolated RNA, meaning that expressed TCRB transcripts were what got sequenced. Imported from immuneACCESS, the table was reduced by TCRdb to in-frame sequences with V and J called. These copies leave out some clones; in studies compared against another copy, an unresolved V gene accounts for under half, and the cause of the remainder is not known. The sample contains hundreds of thousands of clones, more than 12% of them found a single time. The ten largest clones represent just under 0.04% of the sample. No antigen is known for these receptors. Sequencing was performed on naive CD4+ T cells from blood. What this sample's cell subset or site label stands for: true naive CD4+ T cells. These receptors came from a man younger than 35 with type 1 diabetes.

In this sample, this clone turned up a few times. The chain joins TRBV4-2 to TRBJ2-1, with TRBD2 identical over 10 bases. After removal of 0 bases from V and 7 bases from J, the junction contained 9 bases not matched to a gene. CDR1 and CDR2 (germline): LGHNA, YNFKEQ. This CDR3 has 17 residues. CDR3 sequence (DNA): TGTGCCAGCAGCCAAGAGCCTGCTAGCGGGAGAGGTAATGAGCAGTTCTTC. Translation gives CASSQEPASGRGNEQFF.

This rearrangement joins TRBV5-6 to TRBJ2-7; either TRBD1 or TRBD2 may fit D (5 bases each). Germline values: CDR1 SGHDT, CDR2 YYEEEE. CDR3 length: 13 residues. Trimming shortened V by 4 bases and J by 0 bases, and 8 bases separated the two germline ends. The CDR3 DNA is TGTGCCAGCAGCAGGGACGACTCCTACGAGCAGTACTTC. Translation: CASSRDDSYEQYF.

The V call is TRBV7-2, the J call TRBJ2-4, with D maybe TRBD1 (6 bases). V dropped 1 base and J dropped 6 bases, with 10 bases sitting between them. The CDR3 totals 14 residues. CDR1 is SGHTA and CDR2 is FQGNSA in the germline V gene. CDR3 DNA: TGTGCCAGCAGCTTAGAAGGGACACCAAACATTCAGTACTTC. Translated: CASSLEGTPNIQYF.

The chain uses TRBV29-1 and TRBJ2-1; D not resolved. The CDR3 contains 14 residues. Trimming pared 3 bases from V and 4 bases from J, leaving 13 bases between. Germline assignment: CDR1 SQVTM and CDR2 ANQGSEA. CDR3 coding DNA: TGCAGCGTTGACGTTCGGGTGGGGTACAATGAGCAGTTCTTC. This encodes CSVDVRVGYNEQFF.

The chain recombines TRBV6-5 with TRBJ2-7, with 7 nucleotides matching TRBD2. Germline CDR1 MNHEY, CDR2 SVGAGI. V lost 6 bases, J lost 2 bases, and 10 bases stayed unmatched. This CDR3 has 15 amino acids. The CDR3 here is CASSRHEGLPYEQYF. In DNA form, the CDR3 reads TGTGCCAGCAGCCGACATGAGGGACTACCCTACGAGCAGTACTTC.

Here the CDR3 reads CASSLDVTGILSYGYTF. CDR3 DNA: TGTGCCAGCAGCTTGGACGTGACAGGGATACTGAGCTATGGCTACACCTTC. This rearrangement joins TRBV5-4 to TRBJ1-2; TRBD1 aligns across 7 bases. Unmatched junction bases numbered 12, after V lost 0 bases and J lost 4 bases. The CDR3 sequence is 17 residues long. CDR1 and CDR2 from the germline V gene are SGHNT and YYREEE (reference sequence).

The chain is built from TRBV5-1 and TRBJ2-4, with unresolved D. The V gene's germline CDR1 is SGHRS and CDR2 YFSETQ. The CDR3 totals 14 residues. V was trimmed by 2 bases and J by 0 bases, leaving 6 bases between them. The CDR3 loop is CASSLPGAKNIQYF. The CDR3 bases are TGCGCCAGCAGCTTACCCGGAGCCAAAAACATTCAGTACTTC.